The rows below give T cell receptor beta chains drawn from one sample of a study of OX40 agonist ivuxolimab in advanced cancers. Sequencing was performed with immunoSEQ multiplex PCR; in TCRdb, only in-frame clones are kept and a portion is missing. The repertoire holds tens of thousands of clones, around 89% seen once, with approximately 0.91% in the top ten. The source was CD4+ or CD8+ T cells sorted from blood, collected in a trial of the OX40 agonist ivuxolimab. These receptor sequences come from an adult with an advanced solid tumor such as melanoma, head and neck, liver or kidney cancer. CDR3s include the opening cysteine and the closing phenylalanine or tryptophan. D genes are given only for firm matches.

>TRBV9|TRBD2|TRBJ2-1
TGTGCCAGCAGCGTAGGGGAAGGGCGCCCGGGACTAGCAGGTGAGCAGTTCTTC
CASSVGEGRPGLAGEQFF
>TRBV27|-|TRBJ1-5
TGTGCCAGCGCCCAGGACAGTTGGAGCAATCAGCCCCAGCATTTT
CASAQDSWSNQPQHF
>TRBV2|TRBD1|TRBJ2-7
TGTGCCAGCAGTGCACCGGGACAGGGTAGACACGAGCAGTACTTC
CASSAPGQGRHEQYF
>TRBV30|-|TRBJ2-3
TGTGCCTGGAGTCCTCGTGGAGCAGATACGCAGTATTTT
CAWSPRGADTQYF
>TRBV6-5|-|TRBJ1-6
TGTGCCAGCAGCGCGTTTCGCGTGGATTCACCCCTCCACTTT
CASSAFRVDSPLHF
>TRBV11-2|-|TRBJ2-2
TGTGCCAGCAGCTTCCTATACGGGGAGCTGTTTTTT
CASSFLYGELFF
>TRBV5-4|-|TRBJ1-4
TGTGCCAGCAGCCAACAGGGAATTGGTGAAAAACTGTTTTTT
CASSQQGIGEKLFF
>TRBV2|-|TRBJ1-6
TGTGCCAGCAGTGAAGTAGGGCCCAGGGCTGGGAATTCACCCCTCCACTTT
CASSEVGPRAGNSPLHF
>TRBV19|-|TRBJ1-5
TGTGCCAGTAGTATAGAAGGCGCAGGCGCTCAGCCCCAGCATTTT
CASSIEGAGAQPQHF
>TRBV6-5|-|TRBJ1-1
TGTGCCAGCAGGACCCTCTGGGAGGACACTGAAGCTTTCTTT
CASRTLWEDTEAFF
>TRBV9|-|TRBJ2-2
TGTGCCAGCAGCCCAAGACAGGTTTCCGGGGAGCTGTTTTTT
CASSPRQVSGELFF
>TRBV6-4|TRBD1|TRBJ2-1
TGTGCCAGCAGTCTATTCCCGGGACAGGGGGTCGATGAGCAGTTCTTC
CASSLFPGQGVDEQFF
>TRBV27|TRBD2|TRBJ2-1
TGTGCCAGCAGCCTTCCACCCACCCTAGCGGGAGGTCGGAATGAGCAGTTCTTC
CASSLPPTLAGGRNEQFF
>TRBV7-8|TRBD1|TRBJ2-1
TGTGCCAGCAGCTTAGAACAGGGGGGCCACAATGAGCAGTTCTTC
CASSLEQGGHNEQFF
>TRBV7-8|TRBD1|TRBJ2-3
TGTGCCAGCAGCTTAGCTTGGACAGGGGCCTCAGATACGCAGTATTTT
CASSLAWTGASDTQYF
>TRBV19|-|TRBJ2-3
TGTGCCAGTAGTAGTCCTCCTACAGATACGCAGTATTTT
CASSSPPTDTQYF